This entry is about one TCR beta chain. Per the study methods: Reference gene primers were amplified, and this amplification served to estimate nucleated cell counts. Sequencing was performed with immunoSEQ multiplex PCR; in TCRdb, only in-frame clones are kept and a portion is missing. V and J calls plus clone size are reproduced from that table; the DNA served to infer D and trimming. The sample has hundreds of thousands of clones; about nine tenths are singletons. These data are taken from a study of blood T cell repertoires in COVID-19. Looking at the study overall: The origin of the acute and convalescent COVID-19 samples was the United States, Italy and Spain. The cDNA or gDNA used as material had been derived from T cells, B-cell-depleted T cells, or PBMCs.

Patients at the Seattle site were enrolled during active infection and followed longitudinally. Trimming took 4 bases from V and 7 from J; bases not matched to a gene: 13. There are 15 residues in the CDR3. CDR1 is SGHRS, CDR2 YFSETQ, per germline. The chain employs TRBV5-1 and TRBJ1-2; 7 positions match TRBD1. This receptor was obtained from a woman aged 65 to 85 with COVID-19, enrolled during active disease. The sequenced sample consisted of peripheral blood. This chain's CDR3 is CASSEPSGGLGGYTF. CDR3 in DNA: TGCGCCAGCAGCGAACCCTCAGGGGGGCTGGGTGGCTACACCTTC.